The clone carrying this TCR beta chain was counted a few times. This entry is derived from a study of T cells after yellow fever vaccination. TCRdb re-called the 5' RACE reads with MiXCR, one entry per CDR3 protein. This table holds approximately 150,000 distinct CDR3 sequences, approximately 10% found once. This sequence was found in a man aged 18-30 years who received the YFV17D yellow fever vaccine. The sample here was CD8+ T cells sorted from PBMCs, taken 45 days after the yellow fever booster vaccination.

The CDR3 DNA is TGTGCCAGCAGTTCCGGATACAATGAGCAGTTCTTC. Its translation: CASSSGYNEQFF. V and J are TRBV6-5 and TRBJ2-1; no clear D gene. Germline V gene lookup returns CDR1 MNHEY and CDR2 SVGAGI. V was shortened by 4 bases and J by 4 bases, with 5 bases between the two germline ends. The CDR3 has 12 amino acids.